This TCR beta chain was retrieved from a study of blood T cell repertoires in COVID-19. Background on the study: Nucleic acid was either cDNA or gDNA, and it came from T cells, B-cell-depleted T cells, or PBMCs.

Per germline, CDR1 MNHNY and CDR2 SVGAGI (reference sequence). V lost 0 bases, J lost 11 bases, and 2 bases stayed unmatched. The CDR3 length is 12 residues. The protocol was immunoSEQ multiplex PCR, while the TCRdb copy is restricted to in-frame clones and leaves out a portion. The sample consists of approximately 5,500 clones, about 88% of them appearing once. The chain carries TRBV6-6 and TRBJ1-1; 8 positions match TRBD1. The TCR was taken from a woman of 80 years or more with acute or convalescent COVID-19. Sequenced material: peripheral blood. The chain's CDR3 is CASSYSRDRAFF. The CDR3 bases are TGTGCCAGCAGTTACTCGAGGGACAGGGCTTTCTTT.